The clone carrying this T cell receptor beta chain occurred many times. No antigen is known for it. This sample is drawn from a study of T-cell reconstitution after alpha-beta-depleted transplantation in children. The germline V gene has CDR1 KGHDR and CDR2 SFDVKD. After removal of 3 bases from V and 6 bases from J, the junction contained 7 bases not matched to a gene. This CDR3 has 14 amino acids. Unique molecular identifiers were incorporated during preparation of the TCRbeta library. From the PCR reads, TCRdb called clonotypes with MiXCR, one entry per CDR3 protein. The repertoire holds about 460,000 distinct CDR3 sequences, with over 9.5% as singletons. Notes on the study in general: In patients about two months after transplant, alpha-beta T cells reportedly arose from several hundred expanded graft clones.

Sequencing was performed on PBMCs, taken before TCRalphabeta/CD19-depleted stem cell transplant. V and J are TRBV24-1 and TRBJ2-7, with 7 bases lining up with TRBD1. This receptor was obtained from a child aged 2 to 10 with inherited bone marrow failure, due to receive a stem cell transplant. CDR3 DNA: TGTGCCACCAGTGATCCGACCAGACAGGGCGAGCAGTACTTC. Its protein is CATSDPTRQGEQYF.